This record looks at one T cell receptor (beta chain) sequence and its context. Its antigen is still unknown. Naive-designated CD8 cells lacked CD45RO, were positively enriched for CCR7, and omitted terminally differentiated effector memory CD45RA+ cells. This entry is derived from a study of shared clonotypes between healthy human individuals. The method was immunoSEQ multiplex PCR; TCRdb's version includes in-frame clones alone and lacks a portion of them. The top ten hold 0.95% to 1.5% of the sample, which has nearly 2 million clones, about 94% seen once. This CDR3 spans 14 amino acids. Germline values: CDR1 WSHSY, CDR2 SAAADI. The V end was cut by 7 bases, the J end by 4 bases, with 15 bases between. Study results and caveats: The study found lower generation probabilities in non-shared clonotypes than in those shared by all four donors. Investigators collected only blood, and repertoires in tissues likely differ. Depth was large, yet rarefaction showed that sorted-subset sequencing was incomplete.

The clonotype comes from a young man in good health. This chain uses TRBV10-2 with TRBJ2-3; D not resolved. The specimen sequenced was naive CD8+ T cells sorted from blood. CDR3 nucleotides: TGCGCCAGCATTTATGGGCCGTTGGCAGATACGCAGTATTTT. Amino acid sequence: CASIYGPLADTQYF.